Described below is a single TCR beta chain sequence and its context. Its specificity is not known. The data were obtained in a study of Ad26.COV2.S vaccination and SARS-CoV-2 variants. Whole-study context: Recipients of Ad26.COV2.S got it intramuscularly, once or twice 56 days apart.

Study-level results: Possibly, TCR breadth and depth analyses underestimated total T cell responses. For non-spike TCRs, breadth in vaccine recipients resembled that in placebo recipients.

Trimming cost V 9 bases and J 3 bases, with 13 bases left between them. This CDR3 is 14 amino acids long. Germline V gene sequence: CDR1 KGHDR, CDR2 SFDVKD. The method was immunoSEQ multiplex PCR; TCRdb's version includes in-frame clones alone and lacks a portion of them. The sample contains roughly 500,000 clones, about 91% of which appear only once. Treatment noted: 19 received Ad26.COV2.S at low or high dose, single or two shots; about 5 received placebo; per-sample allocation not given. Specimen acquisition occurred on day 63 following the initial vaccine or placebo injection. The sequences come from peripheral blood, collected in a trial of Ad26.COV2.S vaccine versus placebo. V gene TRBV24-1 combines with J gene TRBJ2-2; D possibly corresponds to TRBD2 (6 bases). This receptor was obtained from a person between 18 and 65 years old who received the Ad26.COV2.S COVID-19 vaccine or a placebo. CDR3 DNA sequence: TGTGCCACCGGGTCTTCGGGGGACACCGGGGAGCTGTTTTTT. Protein sequence: CATGSSGDTGELFF.